One sample yielded the 25 T cell receptor beta chains listed below, sequenced in a study of blood T cells in healthy people across ages. It was with a sample-barcoded 5' primer and a J-beta primer mix that a second PCR of roughly 7 to 12 cycles was run. TCRdb analysed the 5' RACE reads with MiXCR anew, one entry per CDR3 protein. In the table there are roughly 800,000 distinct CDR3 sequences, 55% to 75% of which are singletons. The sample was blood. These receptors came from a man aged 30 to 45 in good health.

This clonotype was counted between two and nine times. The V call is TRBV27, the J call TRBJ1-2; 8 nucleotides line up with TRBD1. With 8 bases clipped from V and 0 bases from J, the junction kept 5 bases outside the gene matches. Germline V gene data show CDR1 as MNHEY and CDR2 as SMNVEV (reference sequence). The CDR3 extends over 14 amino acids. The CDR3 here is CASGSTGANYGYTF. In nucleotides, the CDR3 is TGTGCCAGCGGTTCGACAGGGGCTAACTATGGCTACACCTTC.

The rearrangement joins TRBV13 to TRBJ2-5; no firm D call. The J call may be mistaken, given a closer DNA end match to TRBJ2-7. This CDR3 comprises 14 residues. CDR1 and CDR2 (germline): PRHDT, FYEKMQ (reference sequence). CDR3 DNA sequence: TGTGCCAGCAGCTTCCCAGCCCTACGCTACGAGCAGTACTTC. Protein sequence: CASSFPALRYEQYF.

On this clonotype: One junction end does not reproduce the germline sequence, and a read error may be involved. The CDR3 reads CASSLGVAGQETQYF. CDR3 coding DNA: TGCGCCAGCAGCTTGGGAGTAGCGGGGCAAGAGACCCAATACTTC. The genes are TRBV5-1 and TRBJ2-5; 8 nucleotides match TRBD2. There are 15 residues in the CDR3. Germline CDR1 SGHRS, CDR2 YFSETQ.

The chain carries TRBV29-1 and TRBJ1-1; the match to TRBD1 covers 7 bases. CDR3 length: 12 amino acids. Germline V gene data show CDR1 as SQVTM and CDR2 as ANQGSEA. The CDR3 bases are TGCAGTGGACTCTCAGGGGGCACTGAAGCTTTCTTT. It translates to CSGLSGGTEAFF.

V gene TRBV13 combines with J gene TRBJ2-7, with TRBD2 identical over 9 bases. The CDR3 runs 14 residues. Germline lookup yields CDR1 PRHDT and CDR2 FYEKMQ (reference sequence). The V segment lost 5 bases and the J segment 5 bases; nucleotides outside the gene matches: 7. CDR3 bases: TGTGCCAGCAGCGGGGGACTAGCTAACAACGAGCAGTACTTC. It codes for CASSGGLANNEQYF.

This chain uses TRBV7-2 with TRBJ1-1; 11 nucleotides match TRBD1. The CDR3 sequence is 15 residues long. V trimming: 3 bases; J trimming: 4 bases; junction bases outside the gene matches: 4. Germline V gene data show CDR1 as SGHTA and CDR2 as FQGNSA. CDR3 amino acids: CASSLDRGLATEAFF. CDR3 in DNA: TGTGCCAGCAGCTTGGACAGGGGGCTGGCCACTGAAGCTTTCTTT.

The chain carries TRBV20-1 and TRBJ1-2; D is uncertain. The CDR3 runs to 14 residues. Germline V CDR1 and CDR2: DFQATT, SNEGSKA (reference sequence). V was clipped by 0 bases and J by 2 bases, with 10 bases between them. CDR3 protein: CSARDGISNYGYTF. The CDR3 DNA sequence: TGCAGTGCTAGAGATGGTATCTCCAACTATGGCTACACCTTC.

The chain links TRBV20-1 to TRBJ2-7; 7 bases are a match to TRBD2. Germline V gives CDR1 DFQATT, CDR2 SNEGSKA (reference sequence). The J segment lost 3 bases and the V segment lost 5 bases, leaving 10 bases of the junction unmatched. The CDR3 sequence is 14 residues long. CDR3 nucleotides: TGCAGTGCTGTCGGGGGAGCGGGGCTCTACGAGCAGTACTTC. This sequence encodes CSAVGGAGLYEQYF.

V gene TRBV29-1 combines with J gene TRBJ2-1, with D tentatively TRBD2 (6 bases). The CDR3 is made up of 14 amino acids. Trimming shortened V by 6 bases and J by 13 bases, and 25 bases separated the two germline ends. The germline gives CDR1 SQVTM, CDR2 ANQGSEA. CDR3 amino acids: CSVRGGTDQETQFF. The CDR3 nucleotides are TGCAGCGTGAGGGGCGGGACCGACCAAGAGACCCAGTTCTTC.

The chain uses TRBV27 and TRBJ2-7; the D gene is possibly TRBD2 (5 bases). CDR1 is MNHEY, CDR2 SMNVEV, per germline (reference sequence). CDR3 size: 17 residues. V was clipped by 2 bases and J by 0 bases, with 17 bases between them. Written as DNA, the CDR3 is TGTGCCAGCAGTTTAATTTCGGCGGGTCCGAGCTCCTACGAGCAGTACTTC. Protein product: CASSLISAGPSSYEQYF.

This clonotype was seen a handful of times. This sequence joins TRBV5-1 and TRBJ1-2; D is undetermined. Trimming pared 6 bases from V and 2 bases from J, leaving 11 bases between. The CDR3 totals 13 residues. CDR1 is SGHRS, CDR2 YFSETQ, per germline. CDR3 sequence (DNA): TGCGCCAGCACTCTAGCTGGGAACTATGGCTACACCTTC. This codes for CASTLAGNYGYTF.

This clonotype was detected a few times. The chain's CDR3 is CASSLEVQNIRDTQYF. The CDR3 DNA reads as TGTGCCAGCAGCTTAGAGGTTCAGAATATCCGGGATACGCAGTATTTT. The chain couples TRBV7-2 to TRBJ2-3; no firm D call. V lost 1 base, J lost 6 bases, and 17 bases lay in between. In germline, CDR1 is SGHTA, CDR2 FQGNSA. This CDR3 region has 16 residues.

The gene calls are TRBV30 and TRBJ2-7; TRBD1 matches at 7 bases. This CDR3 has 13 amino acids. Germline V gene lookup returns CDR1 GTSNPN and CDR2 SVGIG (reference sequence). V lost 8 bases, J lost 4 bases, and 11 bases stayed unmatched. In nucleotides, the CDR3 is TGTGCCGGAAGCGGACAGGTTTTGTACGAGCAGTACTTC. Amino acids: CAGSGQVLYEQYF.

The chain carries TRBV12-3 or TRBV12-4 and TRBJ2-3; D is ambiguous. Deletions cut 5 bases from V and 3 bases from J, with 6 bases between. The CDR3 extends over 12 amino acids. This CDR3 reads CASSPMTDTQYF. DNA for the CDR3: TGTGCCAGCAGTCCAATGACAGATACGCAGTATTTT.

Only one count was recorded for this clonotype. V gene TRBV7-9 combines with J gene TRBJ2-7; 9 bases line up with TRBD2. Germline assignment: CDR1 SEHNR and CDR2 FQNEAQ (reference sequence). The ends lost 5 bases at V and 6 bases at J; junction bases unmatched: 11. The CDR3 is 15 amino acids. The CDR3 bases are TGTGCCAGCAGCCCAGGGGGAGCGGGAGGAGGCGAGCAGTACTTC. This gives the protein CASSPGGAGGGEQYF.

The chain combines TRBV7-2 with TRBJ2-4; D is unclear. TRBJ2-7 explains the end of the DNA better; the J call may be wrong. The CDR3 has 11 amino acids. Germline V gene lookup returns CDR1 SGHTA and CDR2 FQGNSA. CDR3 protein: CASSLDTEQYF. CDR3 coding DNA: TGTGCCAGCAGCCTAGACACCGAGCAGTACTTC.

Only a few counts were recorded for this clonotype. This sequence joins TRBV29-1 and TRBJ2-1, with 10 bases identical to TRBD2. Germline V lookup: CDR1 SQVTM, CDR2 ANQGSEA. The length of the CDR3 is 15 residues. Trimming at V came to 5 bases and at J to 2 bases, leaving 6 bases not matched to a gene. The CDR3 loop is CSVPHSGRTYNEQFF. In DNA, the CDR3 is TGCAGCGTTCCCCATAGCGGGAGGACCTACAATGAGCAGTTCTTC.

This clonotype turned up a few times. The V gene is TRBV7-9, the J gene TRBJ1-2; TRBD1 agrees at 9 bases. Germline V gene data show CDR1 as SEHNR and CDR2 as FQNEAQ (reference sequence). This CDR3 is built from 14 residues. Trimming took 5 bases from V and 8 from J; bases not matched to a gene: 9. CDR3 loop: CASSQGRDRDGYTF. CDR3 nucleotide sequence: TGTGCCAGCAGCCAGGGTCGGGACAGGGACGGCTACACCTTC. The variable domain in full, with the rest retrieved from reference TRBV7-9 and TRBJ1-2, is DTGVSQNPRHKITKRGQNVTFRCDPISEHNRLYWYRQTLGQGPEFLTYFQNEAQLEKSRLLSDRFSAERPKGSFSTLEIQRTEQGDSAMYLCASSQGRDRDGYTFGSGTRLTVV.

The rearrangement uses TRBV12-3 or TRBV12-4 and TRBJ2-3; D is undetermined. CDR3 size: 15 residues. The V gene lost 6 bases and the J gene lost 2 bases, with 15 bases spanning the gap. CDR3 in amino acids: CASSRGVSNTDTQYF. The DNA of the CDR3 is TGTGCCAGCAGCCGCGGCGTCTCTAACACAGATACGCAGTATTTT.

The chain couples TRBV28 to TRBJ1-4; the D gene is possibly TRBD1 (5 bases). The germline V and J ends were trimmed by 6 bases and 7 bases, with 15 bases remaining between them. CDR1 and CDR2 (germline): MDHEN, SYDVKM. There are 14 residues in the CDR3. CDR3 bases: TGTGCCAGCAGCAAGGGCGGGGGAGGTGAAAAACTGTTTTTT. Amino acids: CASSKGGGGEKLFF.

DNA of the CDR3: TGCAGCACGTCGGAGAAGGGTTCTCATGGCTACACCTTC. This encodes CSTSEKGSHGYTF. V usage is TRBV29-1 and J usage is TRBJ1-2; D remains ambiguous. The ends were cut back, 8 bases at V and 6 bases at J, with 19 bases in the middle. CDR3 length: 13 residues. Looked up from germline, CDR1 is SQVTM and CDR2 is ANQGSEA.

At least ten counts were recorded for this clonotype. The rearrangement links TRBV5-5 to TRBJ2-3; D remains unclear. Germline assignment: CDR1 SGHKS and CDR2 YYEKEE (reference sequence). Deletions cut 0 bases from V and 2 bases from J, with 10 bases between. The CDR3 is made up of 15 amino acids. The CDR3 bases are TGTGCCAGCAGCTTGGCTGCCCAACTCACAGATACGCAGTATTTT. Translated: CASSLAAQLTDTQYF.

This clonotype was observed a handful of times. This rearrangement joins TRBV20-1 to TRBJ2-5; 14 bases are a match to TRBD2. The CDR3 length is 15 residues. V shed 6 bases, J shed 3 bases, and the junction held 6 bases outside the gene matches. Germline-derived CDR1 and CDR2 are DFQATT and SNEGSKA (reference sequence). The CDR3 nucleotides are TGCAGTGCCGAAAGACTAGCGGGGGGGAAAGAGACCCAGTACTTC. Amino acids: CSAERLAGGKETQYF.

The rearrangement uses TRBV29-1 and TRBJ2-3, with 8 positions matching TRBD1. V gave up 4 bases and J gave up 4 bases; unmatched junction bases: 7. Germline V CDR1 and CDR2: SQVTM, ANQGSEA. The CDR3 sequence is 14 residues long. The CDR3 protein is CSVARTGTSDTQYF. In DNA form, the CDR3 reads TGCAGCGTTGCCAGGACAGGGACCTCAGATACGCAGTATTTT.

The V and J genes are TRBV6-6 and TRBJ1-1; D unclear. V was clipped by 6 bases and J by 1 base, with 3 bases between them. Germline lookup yields CDR1 MNHNY and CDR2 SVGAGI (reference sequence). This CDR3 region has 11 residues. CDR3 sequence reads: CASRTNTEAFF. The CDR3 coding sequence is TGTGCCAGCAGGACGAACACTGAAGCTTTCTTT.